The TCR beta chain under discussion was sequenced for a study of blood T cell repertoires in COVID-19 (TCRdb year 2020). Concerning the study at large: Samples from collaborators originated in the United States, Italy and Spain and spanned both the acute and convalescent phases of COVID-19. The prospective study material was composed of cDNA or gDNA derived from T cells, B-cell-depleted T cells, or PBMCs. Where available, HLA class I and class II types were taken from metadata supplied by the sample provider and were not determined by assay-based typing. The repertoires were released in a freely available public database intended as a resource for research on the immune response to SARS-CoV-2. Sample metadata almost always included a de-identified subject ID, COVID-19 status, age in years and sex. Samples were obtained from the ongoing ImmuneRACE study (first 160 participants) and from over 1,000 subjects provided by 6 global collaborators. Deeply sampled blood TCRbeta repertoires from subjects exposed to, actively infected with, or recovered from COVID-19 were included in the dataset.

Each collaborating institution followed its own protocols to collect whole blood in K2EDTA tubes. Collaborator samples were shipped for TCRbeta analysis as frozen whole blood, isolated PBMCs, or DNA extracted from either sample type. To note about this clone: Its antigen has not been determined. Base quality data are lacking; no much larger clone is found one base away.

General findings and caveats noted by the study authors: Clinical and demographic metadata were provided uncurated, with the amount varying by source and participant.

CDR1 is given as SGHTA and CDR2 as FQGNSA, both from the germline V gene. Trimming costs V 5 bases and J 4 bases, and their ends lie 14 bases apart. From its cysteine to its phenylalanine, the CDR3 spans 14 amino acids. The kept DNA is CDR3 alone, 42 bases in frame from the first base. The immunoSEQ Assay, a bias-controlled multiplex PCR, was used to amplify TCRbeta CDR3 regions from genomic DNA. As for the original processing: Nucleated cell counts per sample were estimated from amplification of reference gene primers within the assay. To quantify the absolute abundance of each unique TCRbeta CDR3 rearrangement, sequence reads were collapsed and filtered. For each sample, productive Simpson clonality was calculated by taking the square root of Simpson's diversity index across productive rearrangements. TCRdb holds this immuneACCESS table with in-frame rearrangements only. Some clones are missing; in checked studies, unresolved V genes explain under half, and the rest has no known cause. That table furnishes V, J and clone size, whereas the DNA furnished D and trimming. This sample lists about 80,000 clones; over 75% were detected once. The biggest ten clones account for about an eighth of the sample.

The sequenced material came from peripheral blood. This sequence was found in a man older than 75 with acute or convalescent COVID-19. The chain is encoded by TRBV7-2 joined to TRBJ1-2; a tentative D match to TRBD1 spans 6 bases. DNA sequence: TGTGCCAGCAGCCCGGGGCGGGGGGCCTATGGCTACACCTTC. Translated, it reads CASSPGRGAYGYTF.